Below are 5 T cell receptor beta chains sequenced from a single sample in a study of blood T cell repertoires in COVID-19. Only in-frame clones appear in the TCRdb table, and some are missing; sequencing was by immunoSEQ multiplex PCR. The data hold about 350,000 clones, with roughly 86% observed a single time. Sample: PBMCs or T cells enriched from blood (not recorded which). Receptors were obtained from a woman in her thirties who had been exposed to COVID-19.

The chain uses TRBV5-1 and TRBJ2-2, with 10 nucleotides matching TRBD2. Germline V gene lookup returns CDR1 SGHRS and CDR2 YFSETQ. This CDR3 spans 16 amino acids. Trimming at V came to 6 bases and at J to 0 bases, leaving 5 bases not matched to a gene. The CDR3 DNA is TGCGCCAGCACCCCCCTAGCGGGGGCGAACACCGGGGAGCTGTTTTTT. Protein sequence: CASTPLAGANTGELFF.

This rearrangement joins TRBV6-5 to TRBJ2-7; 8 nucleotides align to TRBD2. There are 14 residues in the CDR3. Trimming removed 6 bases from V and 1 base from J; junction bases left unmatched: 5. Per germline, CDR1 MNHEY and CDR2 SVGAGI. As DNA, the CDR3 is TGTGCCAGCAGCCCAACTAGCGGATCCTACGAGCAGTACTTC. As protein: CASSPTSGSYEQYF.

The V and J genes are TRBV7-3 and TRBJ2-7, with D hard to call. Germline CDR1 SGHTA, CDR2 FQGTGA. V was clipped by 3 bases and J by 0 bases, with 15 bases between them. This CDR3 has 16 residues. For the CDR3, the DNA is TGTGCCAGCAGCTTCCGTCTGGCGGATTGCTCCTACGAGCAGTACTTC. Its protein product is CASSFRLADCSYEQYF.

The V gene is TRBV29-1, the J gene TRBJ1-1, with 8 positions matching TRBD1. Trimming took 0 bases from V and 0 from J; bases not matched to a gene: 6. Germline CDR1 is SQVTM and CDR2 is ANQGSEA. This CDR3 has 16 residues. Written as DNA, the CDR3 is TGCAGCGTTGAAGATCGACAGGGGAAAATGAACACTGAAGCTTTCTTT. This sequence encodes CSVEDRQGKMNTEAFF.

This clone was observed once. The chain is built from TRBV5-1 and TRBJ2-5; TRBD2 aligns across 9 bases. The V and J ends lost 4 bases and 1 base, in that order; junction bases with no gene match: 2. The germline CDR1 and CDR2 sequences are SGHRS and YFSETQ. The CDR3 totals 14 residues. The CDR3 here is CASSGGRAQETQYF. Here the CDR3 DNA reads TGCGCCAGCAGCGGCGGGAGGGCCCAAGAGACCCAGTACTTC.